The 25 T cell receptor beta chains below were found in one sample sequenced in a study of CD8+ T cells in alopecia areata. Extracted from the samples, RNA was reverse transcribed into cDNA to serve as the sequencing template. TCRdb keeps only in-frame clones here, not all; method: immunoSEQ multiplex PCR. The sample yields about 160,000 clones, 47% seen once. The sequenced sample consisted of CD4+ T cells sorted from blood. Source of these receptors: a human donor with alopecia areata.

This clone was detected a few times. This chain uses TRBV30 with TRBJ2-2; D call uncertain. V lost 1 base, J lost 6 bases, and 6 bases lay in between. The CDR3 totals 12 residues. CDR1 is GTSNPN, CDR2 SVGIG, per germline (reference sequence). CDR3 sequence: CAWSGGAGELFF. CDR3 sequence (DNA): TGTGCCTGGAGTGGTGGGGCCGGGGAGCTGTTTTTT.

DNA for the CDR3: TGCAGCGTTGGCAGGGTACAGAACAATGAGCAGTTCTTC. Amino acids: CSVGRVQNNEQFF. The chain joins TRBV29-1 to TRBJ2-1, with D possibly matching TRBD1 (5 bases). With 4 bases removed from V and 5 bases from J, the gap between germline ends came to 12 bases. There are 13 residues in the CDR3. Germline V gene sequence: CDR1 SQVTM, CDR2 ANQGSEA.

This rearrangement joins TRBV5-1 to TRBJ2-5; possibly TRBD2 for D (6 bases). In germline, CDR1 is SGHRS, CDR2 YFSETQ. The CDR3 runs 14 residues. Trimming took 1 base from V and 1 from J, leaving 8 bases between them. CDR3 in DNA: TGCGCCAGCAGCTTGATCGGGAGCCAAGAGACCCAGTACTTC. This encodes CASSLIGSQETQYF.

This chain links TRBV25-1 with TRBJ2-7; D remains unclear. Germline V gene sequence: CDR1 MGHDK, CDR2 SYGVNS. The CDR3 extends over 12 amino acids. Between the trimmed V and J ends, which lost 7 bases and 0 bases, there was a span of 7 bases. CDR3 loop: CASTGGSYEQYF. The CDR3 nucleotides are TGTGCCAGCACCGGCGGCTCCTACGAGCAGTACTTC.

V gene TRBV4-2 combines with J gene TRBJ2-7; 7 bases agree with TRBD2. This CDR3 is built from 15 residues. Germline-derived CDR1 and CDR2 are LGHNA and YNFKEQ. Trimming removed 4 bases from V and 3 bases from J; junction bases left unmatched: 9. The CDR3 is CASSLGLAEIYEQYF. CDR3 DNA: TGTGCCAGCAGCCTCGGGCTAGCGGAGATCTACGAGCAGTACTTC.

This clone has more than one count but fewer than ten. The genes are TRBV29-1 and TRBJ2-5, with a weak D call TRBD2 (5 bases). Germline V gene data show CDR1 as SQVTM and CDR2 as ANQGSEA. V dropped 6 bases and J dropped 5 bases, with 10 bases sitting between them. The CDR3 is made up of 11 amino acids. In nucleotides, the CDR3 is TGCAGCGTCTCATCGGGGGAGACCCAGTACTTC. Translation: CSVSSGETQYF. Variable domain in full (rest from reference TRBV29-1 and TRBJ2-5): SAVISQKPSRDICQRGTSLTIQCQVDSQVTMMFWYRQQPGQSLTLIATANQGSEATYESGFVIDKFPISRPNLTFSTLTVSNMSPEDSSIYLCSVSSGETQYFGPGTRLLVL.

This clone has more than one count but fewer than ten. The chain employs TRBV30 and TRBJ2-1, with TRBD1 identical over 7 bases. The CDR3 extends over 16 amino acids. Germline V gene data show CDR1 as GTSNPN and CDR2 as SVGIG (reference sequence). The V gene end was trimmed by 4 bases and the J gene end by 4 bases; junction bases not matched to a gene: 13. This CDR3 reads CAWMGPRQGVYNEQFF. CDR3 bases: TGTGCCTGGATGGGGCCGCGACAGGGAGTTTACAATGAGCAGTTCTTC. The full variable domain, in which reference TRBV30 and TRBJ2-1 provide the parts outside the CDR3, is SQTIHQWPATLVQPVGSPLSLECTVEGTSNPNLYWYRQAAGRGLQLLFYSVGIGQISSEVPQNLSASRPQDRQFILSSKKLLLSDSGFYLCAWMGPRQGVYNEQFFGPGTRLTVL.

The chain combines TRBV28 with TRBJ1-2; 9 bases map to TRBD1. CDR3 length: 14 residues. V lost 4 bases, J lost 7 bases, and 7 bases stayed unmatched. Per germline, CDR1 MDHEN and CDR2 SYDVKM. In DNA form, the CDR3 reads TGTGCCAGCAGTTCGGGACAGGGACCTTTTGGCTACACCTTC. It specifies CASSSGQGPFGYTF.

The rearrangement joins TRBV6-6 to TRBJ2-1, with TRBD2 identical over 10 bases. Losses at the gene ends were 6 bases for V and 3 bases for J; bases not matched to a gene: 5. This CDR3 is 15 amino acids long. Germline V gives CDR1 MNHNY, CDR2 SVGAGI (reference sequence). CDR3 sequence reads: CASRWTSGGYNEQFF. The CDR3 DNA is TGTGCCAGCAGATGGACTAGCGGAGGCTACAATGAGCAGTTCTTC.

The chain uses TRBV18 and TRBJ2-3; D perhaps matches TRBD1 (5 bases). Trimming removed 6 bases from V and 1 base from J, with 17 bases in between. The germline V gene has CDR1 KGHSH and CDR2 LQKENI. The CDR3 is made up of 16 amino acids. The CDR3 sequence: CASSLIVGPGTDTQYF. The DNA for the CDR3 is TGTGCCAGCTCTCTCATCGTGGGGCCAGGCACAGATACGCAGTATTTT.

This clone was seen more than once but under ten times. This chain uses TRBV6-5 with TRBJ2-7, with a possible D match to TRBD2 (5 bases). The CDR3 contains 11 residues. The germline CDR1 and CDR2 sequences are MNHEY and SVGAGI. V lost 7 bases and J 7 bases, leaving 11 bases between the germline ends. The DNA for the CDR3 is TGTGCCAGCAAACTAGGCGGAGAGCAGTACTTC. This gives the protein CASKLGGEQYF.

The chain is built from TRBV11-2 and TRBJ2-5; the D is unclear. In germline, CDR1 is SGHAT, CDR2 FQNNGV. There are 15 residues in the CDR3. V was clipped by 5 bases and J by 0 bases, with 13 bases between them. The CDR3 sequence is CASSVIRQYQETQYF. CDR3 DNA sequence: TGTGCCAGCAGCGTCATCAGGCAGTACCAAGAGACCCAGTACTTC.

The chain uses TRBV28 and TRBJ2-1; 7 nucleotides line up with TRBD1. In germline, CDR1 is MDHEN, CDR2 SYDVKM. With 9 bases clipped from V and 9 bases from J, the junction kept 11 bases outside the gene matches. This CDR3 region has 13 residues. For the CDR3, the DNA is TGTGCCAGGTTACCCGTACAGGGGTGTGAGCAGTTCTTC. Translated: CARLPVQGCEQFF.

The J gene is TRBJ1-1, the V gene TRBV29-1, with 10 bases aligning to TRBD1. Germline V CDR1 and CDR2: SQVTM, ANQGSEA. CDR3 size: 14 residues. V shed 4 bases, J shed 5 bases, and the junction held 7 bases outside the gene matches. This CDR3 reads CSVVVGTGETEAFF. Here the CDR3 DNA reads TGCAGCGTTGTTGTTGGGACAGGGGAGACTGAAGCTTTCTTT.

This chain links TRBV27 with TRBJ1-2; perhaps TRBD1 as D (5 bases). CDR1 and CDR2 from the germline V gene are MNHEY and SMNVEV (reference sequence). Trimming removed 2 bases at V and 6 bases at J, with 10 bases between. This CDR3 is 13 amino acids long. This CDR3 is CASSLMGTDGYTF. The CDR3 DNA is TGTGCCAGCAGTTTAATGGGGACGGATGGCTACACCTTC.

The chain joins TRBV21-1 to TRBJ2-1. TRBV21-1 is a listed pseudogene. The CDR3 contains 14 residues. Written as DNA, the CDR3 is TGTGCCAGCAAAAGACCGAGCTCCTACAATGAGCAGTTCTTC. Its translation is CASKRPSSYNEQFF.

V usage is TRBV5-1 and J usage is TRBJ2-7; weak D call: TRBD1 (5 bases). V was shortened by 9 bases and J by 5 bases, with 21 bases between the two germline ends. CDR1 and CDR2 (germline): SGHRS, YFSETQ. The CDR3 sequence is 14 residues long. In DNA, the CDR3 is TGCGCCACCCCCTCCAGTAGGGGTGGGCACGAGCAGTACTTC. It is translated as CATPSSRGGHEQYF.

This clone was seen a handful of times. This chain uses TRBV6-5 with TRBJ1-5; D remains unclear. The germline V gene has CDR1 MNHEY and CDR2 SVGAGI. With 5 bases removed from V and 0 bases from J, the gap between germline ends came to 8 bases. This CDR3 comprises 14 residues. The CDR3 DNA sequence: TGTGCCAGCAGTGTCACAGATAGCAATCAGCCCCAGCATTTT. It codes for CASSVTDSNQPQHF.

Only a few counts were recorded for this clone. The chain joins TRBV12-5 to TRBJ2-1; possibly TRBD2 for D (5 bases). Germline V CDR1 and CDR2: LGHNT, FRNRAP. V lost 2 bases and J 9 bases, leaving 8 bases between the germline ends. This CDR3 contains 12 residues. For the CDR3, the DNA is TGTGCTAGTGGTTTGAGTGCGGGTGAGCAGTTCTTC. Translation: CASGLSAGEQFF.

The chain combines TRBV5-1 with TRBJ2-7; 7 nucleotides match TRBD1. The CDR3 is 17 residues long. Germline V gene sequence: CDR1 SGHRS, CDR2 YFSETQ. The V segment lost 4 bases and the J segment 3 bases; nucleotides outside the gene matches: 16. CDR3 residues: CASSLRTGPDQIYEQYF. In nucleotides, the CDR3 is TGCGCCAGCAGCCTCCGGACAGGACCTGATCAAATCTACGAGCAGTACTTC.

The sample holds a few counts of this clone. The chain recombines TRBV7-2 with TRBJ2-7; D possibly corresponds to TRBD2 (6 bases). CDR3 length equals 13 residues. Between the trimmed V and J ends, which lost 2 bases and 6 bases, there was a span of 11 bases. CDR1 is SGHTA and CDR2 is FQGNSA in the germline V gene. DNA of the CDR3: TGTGCCAGCAGCTTAACGGGACTGGCCGAGCAGTACTTC. Its translation: CASSLTGLAEQYF.

This clone was picked up a small number of times. The chain has TRBV30 and TRBJ2-7, with TRBD1 as a possible D gene (5 bases). The V gene's germline CDR1 is GTSNPN and CDR2 SVGIG (reference sequence). Trimming removed 2 bases from V and 6 bases from J, with 11 bases in between. The CDR3 is made up of 12 amino acids. CDR3 bases: TGTGCCTGGAGTAACAAGGGGATCGAGCAGTACTTC. It is translated as CAWSNKGIEQYF.

V usage is TRBV5-1 and J usage is TRBJ2-7, with unresolved D. The V and J ends lost 0 bases and 3 bases respectively, with 13 bases between them. Per germline, CDR1 SGHRS and CDR2 YFSETQ. The CDR3 has 15 residues. CDR3 sequence: CASSLEWGMNYEQYF. The CDR3 coding sequence is TGCGCCAGCAGCTTGGAATGGGGAATGAACTACGAGCAGTACTTC.

The table lists this clone with a few counts. The genes are TRBV29-1 and TRBJ1-1; D possibly corresponds to TRBD1 (6 bases). Germline assignment: CDR1 SQVTM and CDR2 ANQGSEA. The CDR3 has 13 amino acids. The V gene lost 4 bases and the J gene lost 3 bases, with 12 bases spanning the gap. The CDR3 loop is CSVAKRQDTEAFF. The CDR3 nucleotides are TGCAGCGTTGCTAAACGACAGGACACTGAAGCTTTCTTT.

The V call is TRBV15, the J call TRBJ2-3, with TRBD2 identical over 8 bases. Losses at the gene ends were 5 bases for V and 1 base for J; bases not matched to a gene: 14. The CDR3 has 18 amino acids. Germline V CDR1 and CDR2: LNHNV, YYDKDF (reference sequence). The CDR3 coding sequence is TGTGCCACCAGCCGACCCACCGGGGGGGGACTAGGCACAGATACGCAGTATTTT. Amino acids: CATSRPTGGGLGTDTQYF.